These 24 T cell receptor beta chains originate from one sample sequenced in a study of shared clonotypes between healthy human individuals. Here immunoSEQ multiplex PCR was the method, and the copy in TCRdb shows in-frame clones only, minus some. The repertoire holds some 800,000 clones, about 92% seen once, with 24% in the top ten. The naive CD8 fraction comprised CD45RO-negative cells positively selected for CCR7 and excluded terminally differentiated effector memory CD45RA+ cells. The sample was naive CD8+ T cells sorted from blood. These TCRs come from a man aged 25 to 40 in good health.

The gene calls are TRBV27 and TRBJ2-1; D may be TRBD2 (6 bases). V lost 5 bases and J 6 bases, leaving 20 bases between the germline ends. Germline loops: CDR1 MNHEY, CDR2 SMNVEV (reference sequence). The CDR3 spans 16 residues. CDR3 sequence reads: CASSPHTGTEGNEQFF. For the CDR3, the DNA is TGTGCCAGCAGTCCTCACACCGGGACTGAAGGCAATGAGCAGTTCTTC.

V and J are TRBV6-1 and TRBJ1-5; 11 bases are a match to TRBD1. The trim removed 6 bases at V and 6 bases at J, leaving 10 bases unmatched. Per the germline V gene, CDR1 is MNHNS and CDR2 is SASEGT. CDR3 length: 16 amino acids. The CDR3: CASSEPGQGAAQPQHF. In nucleotides, the CDR3 is TGTGCCAGCAGCGAACCAGGACAGGGGGCGGCTCAGCCCCAGCATTTT.

With respect to this clone: Other nucleotide sequences in the sample specify the same CDR3. The rearrangement joins TRBV9 to TRBJ2-5; 14 nucleotides line up with TRBD2. From germline, CDR1 is SGDLS and CDR2 YYNGEE. Trimming took 3 bases from V and 2 from J; bases not matched to a gene: 6. This CDR3 has 17 residues. DNA of the CDR3: TGTGCCAGCAGCGCGGGACTAGCGGGAGTCGGGCAAGAGACCCAGTACTTC. Translation gives CASSAGLAGVGQETQYF.

V usage is TRBV10-3 and J usage is TRBJ2-7; TRBD2 matches at 8 bases. Germline V gene data show CDR1 as ENHRY and CDR2 as SYGVKD. CDR3 length: 16 residues. The ends lost 4 bases at V and 0 bases at J; junction bases unmatched: 8. The CDR3 loop reads CAISGVGSGISYEQYF. CDR3 coding DNA: TGTGCCATCAGTGGGGTAGGTAGCGGGATCTCCTACGAGCAGTACTTC.

CDR3 DNA sequence: TGTGCCAGCAGTTCCTTGAGCGGGGGCTCCTACAATGAGCAGTTCTTC. Protein: CASSSLSGGSYNEQFF. The chain combines TRBV7-9 with TRBJ2-1, with TRBD2 matching over 8 bases. The trim removed 6 bases at V and 0 bases at J, leaving 7 bases unmatched. The CDR3 length is 16 residues. Germline assignment: CDR1 SEHNR and CDR2 FQNEAQ (reference sequence).

This clone was counted once. This chain uses TRBV7-2 with TRBJ2-4, with a weak D call TRBD1 (5 bases). This CDR3 comprises 17 residues. V was trimmed by 4 bases and J by 0 bases, leaving 16 bases between them. The V gene's germline CDR1 is SGHTA and CDR2 FQGNSA. CDR3 DNA sequence: TGTGCCAGCAGCTCCTTAGGGGCGCTTCCAGCCAAAAACATTCAGTACTTC. As protein: CASSSLGALPAKNIQYF.

The V gene is TRBV2, the J gene TRBJ2-7; 9 bases match TRBD2. The germline gives CDR1 SNHLY, CDR2 FYNNEI. The CDR3 loop spans 15 amino acids. V lost 10 bases and J lost 1; bases outside the gene matches: 11. The CDR3 bases are TGTGCCAATCGAAGGGCTAGCGGGGATTCCTACGAGCAGTACTTC. Protein product: CANRRASGDSYEQYF.

J is TRBJ1-1 and V is TRBV6-5; unclear D gene. With 5 bases removed from V and 3 bases from J, the gap between germline ends came to 10 bases. The CDR3 is 13 amino acids. Per germline, CDR1 MNHEY and CDR2 SVGAGI. DNA of the CDR3: TGTGCCAGCAGTACGTCCGCGTACACTGAAGCTTTCTTT. It yields the protein CASSTSAYTEAFF.

The chain recombines TRBV28 with TRBJ2-7; TRBD2 agrees at 7 bases. Losses at the gene ends were 4 bases for V and 10 bases for J; bases not matched to a gene: 4. The CDR3 loop spans 11 amino acids. The germline gives CDR1 MDHEN, CDR2 SYDVKM. The CDR3 nucleotides are TGTGCCAGCAGTTATAGCGGGCTCCAGTACTTC. It codes for CASSYSGLQYF.

Here the CDR3 reads CTSSPAYGYTF. In DNA form, the CDR3 reads TGCACCAGCAGCCCAGCTTACGGCTACACCTTC. This chain joins TRBV1 and TRBJ1-2. TRBV1 has pseudogene status. This CDR3 comprises 11 residues.

V usage is TRBV7-6 and J usage is TRBJ2-7; the D call may be TRBD1 or TRBD2 (5 bases each). This CDR3 region has 15 residues. V lost 5 bases and J 4 bases, leaving 18 bases between the germline ends. Germline V gives CDR1 SGHVS, CDR2 FNYEAQ. The CDR3 region has the DNA TGTGCCAGCAGCGGGGCCACCGTGGGGGTTTACGAGCAGTACTTC. This sequence encodes CASSGATVGVYEQYF.

V gene TRBV11-2 combines with J gene TRBJ2-1, with 13 bases that match TRBD2. The CDR3 is 17 residues long. The J segment lost 4 bases and the V segment lost 5 bases, leaving 8 bases of the junction unmatched. Germline values: CDR1 SGHAT, CDR2 FQNNGV. The CDR3 here is CASSRTSGRARYNEQFF. The CDR3 bases are TGTGCCAGCAGCAGGACTAGCGGGAGAGCCAGGTACAATGAGCAGTTCTTC.

The chain recombines TRBV28 with TRBJ2-1, with 8 bases matching TRBD2. Germline CDR1 and CDR2: MDHEN and SYDVKM. The CDR3 contains 16 residues. Trimming cost V 2 bases and J 3 bases; bases outside gene matches: 6. DNA for the CDR3: TGTGCCAGCAGTTTAATGCGGGAGGCAAACTACAATGAGCAGTTCTTC. This translates into CASSLMREANYNEQFF.

This chain joins TRBV29-1 and TRBJ1-1; D is undetermined. CDR3 length equals 15 residues. Germline V gene lookup returns CDR1 SQVTM and CDR2 ANQGSEA. V shed 4 bases and J shed 6 bases, with 21 bases lying between them. As DNA, the CDR3 is TGCAGCGTTGTATATCTTGGCCTCGGGTACCCTGAAGCTTTCTTT. Translation gives CSVVYLGLGYPEAFF.

V and J are TRBV5-1 and TRBJ2-1, with 7 positions matching TRBD1. CDR1 SGHRS and CDR2 YFSETQ come from the germline V gene. The CDR3 contains 15 residues. The junction had 4 bases not matched to a gene; V was cut back by 4 bases and J by 0 bases. As DNA, the CDR3 is TGCGCCAGCAGCCCGGGACAGAGCTCCTACAATGAGCAGTTCTTC. It specifies CASSPGQSSYNEQFF.

The J gene is TRBJ2-1, the V gene TRBV9; a weak D match, TRBD2 (6 bases). The germline V gene has CDR1 SGDLS and CDR2 YYNGEE. The CDR3 has 15 amino acids. Trimming shortened V by 3 bases and J by 8 bases, and 18 bases separated the two germline ends. This CDR3 reads CASSGGGGTGYEQFF. CDR3 DNA sequence: TGTGCCAGCAGCGGCGGCGGCGGGACGGGGTATGAGCAGTTCTTC. The whole variable domain, filled in from reference TRBV9 and TRBJ2-1, reads DSGVTQTPKHLITATGQRVTLRCSPRSGDLSVYWYQQSLDQGLQFLIQYYNGEERAKGNILERFSAQQFPDLHSELNLSSLELGDSALYFCASSGGGGTGYEQFFGPGTRLTVL.

V and J are TRBV5-1 and TRBJ2-3; D possibly corresponds to TRBD2 (5 bases). Per the germline V gene, CDR1 is SGHRS and CDR2 is YFSETQ. This CDR3 has 16 amino acids. V was trimmed by 1 base and J by 3 bases, leaving 15 bases between them. CDR3: CASSLPRDSVTDTQYF. The CDR3 nucleotides read TGCGCCAGCAGCTTGCCGAGGGATTCGGTAACAGATACGCAGTATTTT.

The chain has TRBV13 and TRBJ2-7; D is unresolved. There are 16 residues in the CDR3. CDR1 PRHDT and CDR2 FYEKMQ come from the germline V gene (reference sequence). The V gene lost 4 bases and the J gene lost 7 bases, with 23 bases spanning the gap. The CDR3 DNA sequence: TGTGCCAGCAGCTCCCCCGGCCGGGTAGGGATTTTGGAGCAGTACTTC. It yields the protein CASSSPGRVGILEQYF.

This clone occurred once. The genes are TRBV4-1 and TRBJ2-7, with D uncertain. V gave up 4 bases and J gave up 0 bases, with 13 bases separating them. CDR3 size: 15 residues. Germline CDR1 and CDR2: MGHRA and YSYEKL. The CDR3 protein is CASSPRVGTSYEQYF. In DNA form, the CDR3 reads TGCGCCAGCAGCCCCCGGGTAGGAACCTCCTACGAGCAGTACTTC.

The J gene is TRBJ1-5, the V gene TRBV6-5, with no clear D. CDR1 is MNHEY, CDR2 SVGAGI, per germline. CDR3 length: 14 residues. Trimming took 2 bases from V and 4 from J, leaving 9 bases between them. The CDR3 sequence is CASSYSFKNQPQHF. CDR3 bases: TGTGCCAGCAGTTACAGCTTTAAGAATCAGCCCCAGCATTTT.

This clone was picked up one time. The V and J genes are TRBV10-3 and TRBJ1-1, with 7 bases that match TRBD1. This CDR3 contains 15 residues. From germline, CDR1 is ENHRY and CDR2 SYGVKD. The junction had 4 bases not matched to a gene; V was cut back by 3 bases and J by 0 bases. The CDR3 sequence: CAISDPGQMNTEAFF. CDR3 bases: TGTGCCATCAGTGACCCGGGACAGATGAACACTGAAGCTTTCTTT.

The chain recombines TRBV7-6 with TRBJ2-3; D call uncertain. The V end was cut by 2 bases, the J end by 2 bases, with 17 bases between. The CDR3 totals 17 residues. Germline V CDR1 and CDR2: SGHVS, FNYEAQ. The CDR3 nucleotides read TGTGCCAGCAGCTTAAGATCCGGCCAGAGACTCACAGATACGCAGTATTTT. Its translation is CASSLRSGQRLTDTQYF.

This chain uses TRBV6-5 with TRBJ2-5; D not resolved. Germline V CDR1 and CDR2: MNHEY, SVGAGI. V lost 4 bases, J lost 1 base, and 16 bases lay in between. The CDR3 has 16 residues. This CDR3 is CASSSPPGVPQETQYF. The CDR3 DNA reads as TGTGCCAGCAGTTCACCCCCTGGAGTTCCCCAAGAGACCCAGTACTTC.

The gene calls are TRBV18 and TRBJ2-7; D is perhaps TRBD2 (5 bases). The length of the CDR3 is 14 residues. The germline V gene has CDR1 KGHSH and CDR2 LQKENI. V dropped 3 bases and J dropped 5 bases, with 14 bases sitting between them. The CDR3 is CASSPARGKDEQYF. CDR3 in DNA: TGTGCCAGCTCACCGGCGAGAGGGAAAGACGAGCAGTACTTC.